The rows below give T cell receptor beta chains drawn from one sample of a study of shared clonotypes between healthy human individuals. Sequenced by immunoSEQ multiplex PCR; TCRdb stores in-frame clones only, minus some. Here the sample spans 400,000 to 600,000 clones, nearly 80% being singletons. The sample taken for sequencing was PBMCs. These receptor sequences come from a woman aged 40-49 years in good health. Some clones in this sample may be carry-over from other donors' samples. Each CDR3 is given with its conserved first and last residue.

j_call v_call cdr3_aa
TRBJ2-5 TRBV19 CASSSQVWETQYF
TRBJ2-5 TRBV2 CASSERGETQYF
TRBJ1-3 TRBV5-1 CASSLDGPQSSGNTIYF
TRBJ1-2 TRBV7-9 CASTSGASYGYTF
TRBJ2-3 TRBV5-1 CASSLAGTDTQYF
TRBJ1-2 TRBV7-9 CASSLAGGTNYGYTF
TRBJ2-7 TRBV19 CASSFRASGTPYEQYF
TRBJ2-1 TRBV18 CASSPPDAGTSYNEQFF
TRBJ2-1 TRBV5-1 CASSALASGSYNEQFF
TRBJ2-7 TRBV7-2 CASKTGLAGAYEQYF
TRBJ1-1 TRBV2 CASSGQGMRTEAFF
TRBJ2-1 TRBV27 CASSLGQIFYNEQFF
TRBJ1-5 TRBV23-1 CASSQRGGQPQHF
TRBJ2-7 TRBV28 CASSSGTSGSFEQYF
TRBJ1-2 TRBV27 CASSLDRGIGYTF
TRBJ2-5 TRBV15 CATSLGPASGRGWETQYF
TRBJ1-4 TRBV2 CASSADAGANEKLFF
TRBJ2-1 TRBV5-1 CASSLASSYNEQFF
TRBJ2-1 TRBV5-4 CASSLGGLAGREQFF
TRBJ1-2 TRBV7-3 CASSPSGRGYGYTF
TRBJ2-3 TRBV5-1 CASSLVADTQYF
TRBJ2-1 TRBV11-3 CASSRGPNNEQFF